Shown below are 21 T cell receptor beta chains from a single sample sequenced in a study of T cell repertoires in cytomegalovirus infection. TCRdb reanalysed the reads using MiXCR and keeps one entry per CDR3 protein. In the table there are about 69,000 distinct CDR3 sequences, around 28% of which are singletons. Their antigen targets remain unknown. The starting material was CD8+ T cells from cultured PBMCs, obtained from culture after CMV antigen stimulation. Receptor source: a human donor in good health (CMV status not recorded). Some clones in this sample may be carry-over from other donors' samples.

This clonotype was seen a few times. The chain has TRBV25-1 and TRBJ2-7; TRBD1 matches at 11 bases. Looked up from germline, CDR1 is MGHDK and CDR2 is SYGVNS. The CDR3 contains 15 residues. V shed 4 bases, J shed 6 bases, and the junction held 8 bases outside the gene matches. As DNA, the CDR3 is TGTGCCAGCAGTGGTCGGACAGGGGGCGATCCCGAGCAGTACTTC. This encodes CASSGRTGGDPEQYF.

The chain carries TRBV20-1 and TRBJ2-1; weak D call: TRBD2 (6 bases). Germline CDR1 and CDR2: DFQATT and SNEGSKA (reference sequence). The CDR3 runs to 16 residues. V gave up 0 bases and J gave up 8 bases, with 20 bases separating them. The CDR3: CSARDQVGGTLDEQFF. The CDR3 nucleotides are TGCAGTGCTAGAGATCAGGTGGGCGGGACCTTGGATGAGCAGTTCTTC.

About this clonotype itself: Sequence at one end of the junction differs from germline and may be a read error. This sequence joins TRBV7-8 and TRBJ2-1; D unresolved. The CDR3 runs 14 residues. Germline V CDR1 and CDR2: SGHVS, FQNEAQ. CDR3 DNA sequence: TGTGCCAGCAGCTTAGGGGTAGCCTACAATGCGCAGTTCTTC. Encoded protein: CASSLGVAYNAQFF.

V is TRBV7-8 and J is TRBJ2-1; D is uncertain. The CDR3 has 15 amino acids. Germline V lookup: CDR1 SGHVS, CDR2 FQNEAQ. V lost 5 bases to trimming and J lost 5 bases, with 16 bases between them. The CDR3 nucleotides are TGTGCCAGCAGCCCGAGTTTGAGGCTAGACAATGAGCAGTTCTTC. Its protein product is CASSPSLRLDNEQFF.

This clonotype was found once. V usage is TRBV30 and J usage is TRBJ2-7; 9 bases map to TRBD1. The CDR3 extends over 14 amino acids. The trim removed 2 bases at V and 5 bases at J, leaving 7 bases unmatched. CDR1 GTSNPN and CDR2 SVGIG come from the germline V gene (reference sequence). In nucleotides, the CDR3 is TGTGCCTGGAGTCGGGGACAGGGTGGTGACGAGCAGTACTTC. Translated, it gives CAWSRGQGGDEQYF.

The V gene is TRBV5-1, the J gene TRBJ2-5; TRBD2 is a possible D gene (5 bases). V dropped 5 bases and J dropped 4 bases, with 15 bases sitting between them. The CDR3 contains 14 residues. Germline V gives CDR1 SGHRS, CDR2 YFSETQ. The CDR3 sequence: CASSPAAAGETQYF. Here the CDR3 DNA reads TGCGCCAGCAGTCCCGCGGCGGCGGGAGAGACCCAGTACTTC.

Only a few counts were recorded for this clonotype. The chain has TRBV5-8 and TRBJ2-5; possibly TRBD2 for D (6 bases). The germline V gene has CDR1 SGHTS and CDR2 YDEGEE. Trimming stripped 0 bases from V and 1 base from J, with 10 bases between. The CDR3 spans 15 residues. CDR3 in DNA: TGTGCCAGCAGCTTGGTGGCGGGGACCCAAGAGACCCAGTACTTC. Translating gives CASSLVAGTQETQYF.

This clonotype was detected only a few times. This sequence joins TRBV3-1 and TRBJ2-3; 8 bases are shared with TRBD1. Germline V gene data show CDR1 as LGHDT and CDR2 as YNNKEL (reference sequence). The CDR3 has 18 amino acids. The junction had 10 bases not matched to a gene; V was cut back by 0 bases and J by 2 bases. Here the CDR3 reads CASSQEITVTGDTDTQYF. The CDR3 DNA is TGTGCCAGCAGCCAAGAAATCACCGTGACAGGGGACACAGATACGCAGTATTTT.

V usage is TRBV7-1 and J usage is TRBJ2-5; D is possibly TRBD1 or TRBD2 (5 bases each). TRBV7-1 is given ORF status, its function remaining uncertain. CDR3 length equals 13 residues. V lost 1 base to trimming and J lost 5 bases, with 8 bases between them. CDR3 sequence: CASSSDGGETQYF. The CDR3 nucleotides are TGTGCCAGCAGCTCAGATGGGGGTGAGACCCAGTACTTC.

This clonotype appeared a few times. The chain couples TRBV20-1 to TRBJ2-3, with 10 bases identical to TRBD2. This CDR3 has 15 amino acids. J gave up 4 bases and V 2 bases, and 6 bases lay outside the gene matches. Germline V gene lookup returns CDR1 DFQATT and CDR2 SNEGSKA (reference sequence). This CDR3 reads CSARRLAGESDTQYF. The CDR3 DNA reads TGCAGTGCTAGACGGCTAGCGGGAGAGTCAGATACGCAGTATTTT.

This clonotype was recorded at least ten times. This sequence joins TRBV27 and TRBJ2-1, with 9 nucleotides matching TRBD2. CDR3 length: 13 residues. V lost 10 bases, J lost 7 bases, and 8 bases stayed unmatched. From germline, CDR1 is MNHEY and CDR2 SMNVEV (reference sequence). DNA of the CDR3: TGTGCCACCGGAGGCGGGGGGGGGAATGAGCAGTTCTTC. Protein sequence: CATGGGGGNEQFF.

The chain combines TRBV29-1 with TRBJ2-1; 7 bases map to TRBD2. The CDR3 length is 14 residues. CDR1 is SQVTM and CDR2 is ANQGSEA in the germline V gene. V shed 8 bases and J 2 bases; nucleotides not matched to a gene: 9. As DNA, the CDR3 is TGCAGCATAACCCGCGGGGGACCCTACAATGAGCAGTTCTTC. Protein product: CSITRGGPYNEQFF.

The J gene is TRBJ2-3, the V gene TRBV7-3, with 9 bases matching TRBD2. This CDR3 region has 15 residues. The ends lost 5 bases at V and 5 bases at J; junction bases unmatched: 8. Germline V gene sequence: CDR1 SGHTA, CDR2 FQGTGA. CDR3 amino acids: CASSNSGGGLDTQYF. The CDR3, as DNA: TGTGCCAGCAGCAATAGCGGGGGAGGGCTAGATACGCAGTATTTT. Combining the CDR3 with reference TRBV7-3 and TRBJ2-3 gives the whole variable domain GAGVSQTPSNKVTEKGKYVELRCDPISGHTALYWYRQSLGQGPEFLIYFQGTGAADDSGLPNDRFFAVRPEGSVSTLKIQRTERGDSAVYLCASSNSGGGLDTQYFGPGTRLTVL.

This clonotype was seen many times. This chain uses TRBV19 with TRBJ2-7; D might be TRBD1 (5 bases). There are 12 residues in the CDR3. V was clipped by 8 bases and J by 2 bases, with 10 bases between them. Germline lookup yields CDR1 LNHDA and CDR2 SQIVND (reference sequence). CDR3 nucleotide sequence: TGTGCCAGTCATGCAGGGACCTACGAGCAGTACTTC. Encoded protein: CASHAGTYEQYF.

Ten or more counts support this clonotype. The gene calls are TRBV7-9 and TRBJ1-2; tentatively, D is TRBD1 (5 bases). The V gene lost 4 bases and the J gene lost 6 bases, with 18 bases spanning the gap. The CDR3 loop spans 15 amino acids. Germline V gene sequence: CDR1 SEHNR, CDR2 FQNEAQ (reference sequence). The CDR3 region has the DNA TGTGCCAGCAGCTCACCCGGGGCCCGCCCGAATGGCTACACCTTC. As protein: CASSSPGARPNGYTF.

In its sample, this clonotype was seen a few times. The chain links TRBV12-3 or TRBV12-4 to TRBJ2-5; D uncertain. Trimming stripped 10 bases from V and 2 bases from J, with 14 bases between. The CDR3 runs to 13 residues. CDR3 sequence reads: CATNRRPQETQYF. CDR3 DNA sequence: TGTGCCACAAATAGGAGACCTCAAGAGACCCAGTACTTC.

The rearrangement uses TRBV6-5 and TRBJ1-6; D might be TRBD1 (6 bases). Trimming took 7 bases from V and 6 from J, leaving 16 bases between them. Per germline, CDR1 MNHEY and CDR2 SVGAGI. CDR3 size: 15 residues. The CDR3 region has the DNA TGTGCCAGCACCCTCGTACAGGGCGTTAATTCACCCCTCCACTTT. Its translation: CASTLVQGVNSPLHF.

The gene calls are TRBV6-6 and TRBJ1-5; no firm D call. The CDR3 totals 13 residues. CDR1 is MNHNY and CDR2 is SVGAGI in the germline V gene (reference sequence). V lost 6 bases and J 2 bases, leaving 8 bases between the germline ends. CDR3 DNA: TGTGCCAGCAGCCCCGAGCGCAATCAGCCCCAGCATTTT. Translation: CASSPERNQPQHF.

This clonotype was seen only a few times. The rearrangement links TRBV9 to TRBJ2-7; no definite D call. Per the germline V gene, CDR1 is SGDLS and CDR2 is YYNGEE. V lost 3 bases, J lost 5 bases, and 9 bases lay in between. The CDR3 contains 12 residues. CDR3 bases: TGTGCCAGCAGCGACCGCTCAGACGAGCAGTACTTC. Translation: CASSDRSDEQYF.

This clonotype was counted only a few times. The gene calls are TRBV2 and TRBJ2-3; D may be TRBD2 (5 bases). Germline V CDR1 and CDR2: SNHLY, FYNNEI. Trimming cost V 3 bases and J 0 bases, with 10 bases left between them. CDR3 length equals 15 residues. CDR3 region: CASSEWAGSTDTQYF. DNA of the CDR3: TGTGCCAGCAGTGAGTGGGCGGGCAGCACAGATACGCAGTATTTT.

This rearrangement joins TRBV5-6 to TRBJ2-7; 9 nucleotides line up with TRBD1. This CDR3 is built from 15 residues. The ends lost 6 bases at V and 1 base at J; junction bases unmatched: 8. CDR1 is SGHDT and CDR2 is YYEEEE in the germline V gene. The CDR3 coding sequence is TGTGCCAGCACCTTTACAGGGGGCGGTTCCTACGAGCAGTACTTC. Encoded protein: CASTFTGGGSYEQYF.